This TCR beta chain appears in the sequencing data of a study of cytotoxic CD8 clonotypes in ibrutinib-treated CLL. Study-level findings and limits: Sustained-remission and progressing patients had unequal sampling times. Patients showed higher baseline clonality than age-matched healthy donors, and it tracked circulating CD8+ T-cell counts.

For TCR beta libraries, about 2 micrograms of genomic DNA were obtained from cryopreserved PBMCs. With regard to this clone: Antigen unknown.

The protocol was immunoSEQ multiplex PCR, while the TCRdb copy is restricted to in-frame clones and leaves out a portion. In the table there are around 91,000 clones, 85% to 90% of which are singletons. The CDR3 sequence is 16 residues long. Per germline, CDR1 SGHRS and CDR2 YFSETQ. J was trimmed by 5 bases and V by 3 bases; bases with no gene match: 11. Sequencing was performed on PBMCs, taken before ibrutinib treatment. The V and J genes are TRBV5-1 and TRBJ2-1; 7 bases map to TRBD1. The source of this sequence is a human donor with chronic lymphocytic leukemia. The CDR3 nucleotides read TGCGCCAGCAGCTCATACCGGGACAGTGGGAACAATGAGCAGTTCTTC. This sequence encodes CASSSYRDSGNNEQFF. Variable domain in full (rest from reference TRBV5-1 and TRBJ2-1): KAGVTQTPRYLIKTRGQQVTLSCSPISGHRSVSWYQQTPGQGLQFLFEYFSETQRNKGNFPGRFSGRQFSNSRSEMNVSTLELGDSALYLCASSSYRDSGNNEQFFGPGTRLTVL.